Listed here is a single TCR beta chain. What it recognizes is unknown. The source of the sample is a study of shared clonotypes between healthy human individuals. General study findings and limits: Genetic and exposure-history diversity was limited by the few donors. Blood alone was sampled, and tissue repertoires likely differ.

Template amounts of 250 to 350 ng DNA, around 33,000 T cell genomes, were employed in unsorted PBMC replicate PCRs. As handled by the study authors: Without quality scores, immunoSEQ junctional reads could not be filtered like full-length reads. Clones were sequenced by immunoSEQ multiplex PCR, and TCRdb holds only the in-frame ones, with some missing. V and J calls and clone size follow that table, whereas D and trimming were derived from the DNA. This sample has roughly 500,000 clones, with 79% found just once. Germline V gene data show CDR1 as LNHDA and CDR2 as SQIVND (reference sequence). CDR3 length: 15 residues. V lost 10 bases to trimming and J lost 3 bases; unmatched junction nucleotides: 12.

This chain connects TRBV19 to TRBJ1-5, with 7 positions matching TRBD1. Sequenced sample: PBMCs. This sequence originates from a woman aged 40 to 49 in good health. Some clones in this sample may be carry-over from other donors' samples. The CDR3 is CATKDRDGDNQPQHF. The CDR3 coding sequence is TGTGCCACCAAAGACAGGGATGGGGACAATCAGCCCCAGCATTTT.